This TCR beta chain was identified in a study of identical twins. The length of the CDR3 is 12 residues. CDR1 and CDR2 (germline): SEHNR, FQNEAQ (reference sequence). Every donor was a healthy Caucasian. Findings and caveats of the study: Out-of-frame sharing of TCR alpha in monozygotic twins was underestimated by models. Cord blood beta clonotypes present at high abundance carried fewer insertions; no such pattern appeared in memory repertoires. When twins shared out-of-frame alpha sequences, those sequences had excess low generation probability.

This clonotype was seen only a few times. Its antigen is currently unknown. Via MiXCR, TCRdb re-called the 5' RACE reads, giving one row per CDR3 protein. The profile shows some 900,000 distinct CDR3 sequences, roughly an eighth of them singletons. The same data also contributed to another study, on yellow fever vaccine responses in identical twins.

The TCR originated in a woman between 18 and 29 years old in good health. The sample consisted of PBMCs. V and J are TRBV7-9 and TRBJ1-1, with D hard to call. This CDR3 reads CTPRTGPLDAFF. In DNA form, the CDR3 reads TGTACCCCTCGGACTGGACCCCTGGACGCTTTCTTT.